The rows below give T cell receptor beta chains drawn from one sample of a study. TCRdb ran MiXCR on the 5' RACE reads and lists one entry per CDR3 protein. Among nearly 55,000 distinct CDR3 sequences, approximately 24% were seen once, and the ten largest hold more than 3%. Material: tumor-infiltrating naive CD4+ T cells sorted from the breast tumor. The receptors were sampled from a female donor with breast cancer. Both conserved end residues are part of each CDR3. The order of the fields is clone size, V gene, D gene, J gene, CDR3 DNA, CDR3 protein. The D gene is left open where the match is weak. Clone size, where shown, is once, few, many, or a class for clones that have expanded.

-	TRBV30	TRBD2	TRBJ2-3	TGTGCCTGGAGTGCGACTAGCGGGAGCTCAGATACGCAGTATTTT	CAWSATSGSSDTQYF
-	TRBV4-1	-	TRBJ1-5	TGCGCCAGCAGCCAAGATACCTGGATTGGGGCTGGGAGCAATCAGCCCCAGCATTTT	CASSQDTWIGAGSNQPQHF
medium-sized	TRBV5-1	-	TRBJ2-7	TGCGCCAGCAGCTTAGGAGGGACGAACTCGCCCGAGCAGTACTTC	CASSLGGTNSPEQYF
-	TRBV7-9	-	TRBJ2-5	TGTGCCAGCAGCACTCTCGAGACCCAGTACTTC	CASSTLETQYF
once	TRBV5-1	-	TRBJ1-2	TGCGCCAGCGGACCGGGACACTCTAACTATGGCTACACCTTC	CASGPGHSNYGYTF
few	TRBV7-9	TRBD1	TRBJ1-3	TGTGCCAGCAGCTACAGGGGGCGAGAAAACACCATATATTTT	CASSYRGRENTIYF
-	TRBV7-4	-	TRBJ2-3	TGTGCCAGCAGCCCCGACTTCGGCACAGATACGCAGTATTTT	CASSPDFGTDTQYF
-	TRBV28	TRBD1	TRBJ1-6	TGTGCCAGCAGTTTATTGGGACAGGTCCCAGTCCCCCTCCACTTT	CASSLLGQVPVPLHF
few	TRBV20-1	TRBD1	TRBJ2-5	TGCAGTGCTGAGGGACAGGGAGAAGAGACCCAGTACTTC	CSAEGQGEETQYF
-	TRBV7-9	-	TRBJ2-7	TGTGCCAGCATTGGGACTGATACGAGCGGAACCTACGAGCGGTACTTC	CASIGTDTSGTYERYF
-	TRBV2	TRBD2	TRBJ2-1	TGTGCCAGCAGTGGAGCTAGCGGGAGTAGTGAGCAGTTCTTC	CASSGASGSSEQFF
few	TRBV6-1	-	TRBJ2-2	TGTGCCAGCAGTGGGGGGATCGGGGAGCTGTTTTTT	CASSGGIGELFF
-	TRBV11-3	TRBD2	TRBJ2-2	TGTGCCAGCAGCTTGGGCGGGAGCACCGGGGAGCTGTTTTTT	CASSLGGSTGELFF
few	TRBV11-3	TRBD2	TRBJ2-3	TGTGCCAGCAGCTTCAGGCGGGGGGGCACAGATACGCAGTATTTT	CASSFRRGGTDTQYF
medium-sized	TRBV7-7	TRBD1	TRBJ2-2	TGTGCCAGCAGCCCACAGGGGACCGGGGAGCTGTTTTTT	CASSPQGTGELFF
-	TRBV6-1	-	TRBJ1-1	TGTGCCAGCAGGCCCAGGGTCCTACGCGCCGATGAAGCTTTCTTT	CASRPRVLRADEAFF
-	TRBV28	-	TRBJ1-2	TGTGCCAGCAGTTTCCCGGGGGACACCTATGGCTACACCTTC	CASSFPGDTYGYTF
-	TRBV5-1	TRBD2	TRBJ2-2	TGCGCCAGCAGCTTGGGGGCTAGCGGGAGAAACACCGGGGAGCTGTTTTTT	CASSLGASGRNTGELFF
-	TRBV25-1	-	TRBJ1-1	TGTGCCACCTTAGACCAAGGCACTGAAGCTTTCTTT	CATLDQGTEAFF
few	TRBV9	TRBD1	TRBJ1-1	TGTGCCAGCAGCGTCAGGGGGGACATAATGAACACTGAAGCTTTCTTT	CASSVRGDIMNTEAFF
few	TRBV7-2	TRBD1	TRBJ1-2	TGTGCCAGCAGCCAAGGACAGGCGCTCTATGGCTACACCTTC	CASSQGQALYGYTF
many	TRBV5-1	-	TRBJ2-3	TGCGCCAGCAGCGAGGGAGAAAGCACAGATACGCAGTATTTT	CASSEGESTDTQYF
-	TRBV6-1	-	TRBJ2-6	TGTGCCAGCAGATTACAGCCCTTCGGATCAGGGGCCAACGTCCTGACTTTC	CASRLQPFGSGANVLTF
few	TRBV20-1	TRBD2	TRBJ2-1	TGCAGTGCTAGTACCGGACTAGCGGGAGGGGGCTCCTACAATGAGCAGTTCTTC	CSASTGLAGGGSYNEQFF
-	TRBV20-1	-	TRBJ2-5	TGCAGTGCCGTGACGTGGATGGAGACCCAGTACTTC	CSAVTWMETQYF
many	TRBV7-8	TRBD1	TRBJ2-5	TGTGCCAGCAGCTATCAATTATACTCCGGTGGGACAGGGGGCCAAGAGACCCAGTACTTC	CASSYQLYSGGTGGQETQYF
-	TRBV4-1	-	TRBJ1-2	TGCGCCAGCAGACCAACTTTCGCGCCCAACTATGGCTACACCTTC	CASRPTFAPNYGYTF
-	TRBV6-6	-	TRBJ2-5	TGTGCCAGCAGACGTAAGGGAGGACTATCGGAAGAGACCCAGTACTTC	CASRRKGGLSEETQYF
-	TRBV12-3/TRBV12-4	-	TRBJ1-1	TGTGCCAGCAGTCAGGGGTTGAACACTGAAGCTTTCTTT	CASSQGLNTEAFF
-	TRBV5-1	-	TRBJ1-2	TGCGCCAGCAGCTTATATTACCAGGGAGTATATGACTACACCTTC	CASSLYYQGVYDYTF
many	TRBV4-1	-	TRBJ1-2	TGCGCCAGCAGCCAAACAGGTTCTGCCGGCTACACCTTC	CASSQTGSAGYTF
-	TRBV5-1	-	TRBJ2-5	TGCGCCAGCAGCTTGGGACTTCCCGGGGAGGCCCAGTACTTC	CASSLGLPGEAQYF
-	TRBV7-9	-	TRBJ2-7	TGTGCCAGCAGCTCCCTACAGGGATCCTACGAGCAGTACTTC	CASSSLQGSYEQYF
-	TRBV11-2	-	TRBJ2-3	TGTGCCAGCAGCTGGACCGGGGTTAGCACAGATACGCAGTATTTT	CASSWTGVSTDTQYF
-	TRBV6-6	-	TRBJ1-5	TGTGCCAGCAGTTACGTGGGAGGGAGCGATCAGCCCCAGCATTTT	CASSYVGGSDQPQHF
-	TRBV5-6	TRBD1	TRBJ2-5	TGTGCCAGCAGCTCCGGGACAGGGTGGGGACAAGAGACCCAGTACTTC	CASSSGTGWGQETQYF
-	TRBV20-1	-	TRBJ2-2	TGCAGTGCTCTCCTTTTAAACACCGGGGAGCTGTTTTTT	CSALLLNTGELFF
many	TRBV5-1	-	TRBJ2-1	TGCGCCAGCAGCTTGGTGGGGGCCGCCTACAATGAGCAGTTCTTC	CASSLVGAAYNEQFF
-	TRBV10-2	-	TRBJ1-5	TGCGCCAGCAGTGACGGAAAACAGTACAATCAGCCCCAGCATTTT	CASSDGKQYNQPQHF
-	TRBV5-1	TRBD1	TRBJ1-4	TGCGCCAGCAGCTTGGATACAGGGGAAGAAAAACTGTTTTTT	CASSLDTGEEKLFF
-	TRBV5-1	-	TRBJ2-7	TGCGCCAGCAGCTTGGGGGCAGGGTACTACGAGCAGTACTTC	CASSLGAGYYEQYF
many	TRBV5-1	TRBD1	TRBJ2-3	TGCGCCAGCAGCTCCGGACAGGAGACAGATACGCAGTATTTT	CASSSGQETDTQYF
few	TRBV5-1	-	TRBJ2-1	TGCGCCAGCAGCTCGCGGCGGACGAACAATGAGCAGTTCTTC	CASSSRRTNNEQFF
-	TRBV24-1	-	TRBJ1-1	TGTGCCACCAGCGACGGCTGGGGGAACACTGAAGCTTTCTTT	CATSDGWGNTEAFF
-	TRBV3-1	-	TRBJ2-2	TGTGCCAGCAGCCTTGGGGCGACTGTGAACACCGGGGAGCTGTTTTTT	CASSLGATVNTGELFF
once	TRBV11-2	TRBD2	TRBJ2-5	TGTGCCAGCAGCATGACTAGCGGGAGTAGGAGGGAGACCCAGTACTTC	CASSMTSGSRRETQYF
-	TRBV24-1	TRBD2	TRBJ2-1	TGTGCCACCAGTGTCGAAAGCGGGACCAACAATGAGCAGTTCTTC	CATSVESGTNNEQFF
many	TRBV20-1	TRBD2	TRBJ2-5	TGCAGTGTAGAGGGAGGGCAGAACCCCCAAGAGACCCAGTACTTC	CSVEGGQNPQETQYF
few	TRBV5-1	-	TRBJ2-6	TGCGCCAGCAGCTTGGCTAACCGCTCTGGGGCCAACGTCCTGACTTTC	CASSLANRSGANVLTF
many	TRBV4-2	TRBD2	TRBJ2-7	TGTGCCAGCAGCCCCACCACGGAGGGACTAGTTGCCGAGCAGTACTTC	CASSPTTEGLVAEQYF
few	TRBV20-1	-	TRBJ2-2	TGCAGTGCTAGAGGGCAGGTCTACACCGGGGAGCTGTTTTTT	CSARGQVYTGELFF
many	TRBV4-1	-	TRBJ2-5	TGCGCCAGCAGCCAAGGCCCGCTTGCGGGGAGGCAAGAGACCCAGTACTTC	CASSQGPLAGRQETQYF
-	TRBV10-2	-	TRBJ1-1	TGCGCCAGCAGTGGAACGACAAAGAACACTGAAGCTTTCTTT	CASSGTTKNTEAFF
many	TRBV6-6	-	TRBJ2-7	TGTGCCAGCGAGAGGGGCTCCTACGAGCAGTACTTC	CASERGSYEQYF
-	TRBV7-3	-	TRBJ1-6	TGTGCCAGCAGCTTAAGGGGGGGCCTCCGGGGAGATTCACCCCTCCACTTT	CASSLRGGLRGDSPLHF
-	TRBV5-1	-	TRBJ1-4	TGCGCCAGCAGCTTGGCCAGGAGGGCGGAAAAACTGTTTTTT	CASSLARRAEKLFF
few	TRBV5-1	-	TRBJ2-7	TGCGCCAGCAGCTTGGTTCCCCCCCAAGCGAGCTCCTACGAGCAGTACTTC	CASSLVPPQASSYEQYF
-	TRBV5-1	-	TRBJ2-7	TGCGCCAGCAGCTTGGCCACAGGGGGGGCCTACGAGCAGTACTTC	CASSLATGGAYEQYF
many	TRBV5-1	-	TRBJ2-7	TGCGCCAGCAGCCCCCGGACAGTTACCTACGAGCAGTACTTC	CASSPRTVTYEQYF
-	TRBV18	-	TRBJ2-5	TGTGCCAGCTCACCAGGTAGTAGAGAGACCCAGTACTTC	CASSPGSRETQYF